A single sample is the source of the 31 T cell receptor beta chains below, sequenced in a study of blood T cell repertoires in COVID-19. Using immunoSEQ multiplex PCR, the repertoire was profiled, and TCRdb retains in-frame clones only, with some absent. Of some 83,000 clones in the sample, about 90% were seen once. The sequenced sample was peripheral blood. These receptors all stem from a man older than 75 in a cohort sampled during active COVID-19.

This rearrangement joins TRBV10-3 to TRBJ1-5; D perhaps matches TRBD1 (6 bases). This CDR3 has 13 residues. V was clipped by 10 bases and J by 6 bases, with 16 bases between them. The germline CDR1 and CDR2 sequences are ENHRY and SYGVKD. The CDR3 DNA reads TGTGCCACGGGGGCAGGGGAGGGTCAGCCCCAGCATTTT. This encodes CATGAGEGQPQHF.

This chain joins TRBV24-1 and TRBJ2-1; 10 positions match TRBD1. The CDR3 sequence is 15 residues long. Germline trimming cut 4 bases from V and 5 bases from J; bases unmatched to any gene: 4. The germline V gene has CDR1 KGHDR and CDR2 SFDVKD. As DNA, the CDR3 is TGTGCCACCAGTGACCCCGGACAGGGGGACAATGAGCAGTTCTTC. Translating gives CATSDPGQGDNEQFF.

The chain joins TRBV5-1 to TRBJ1-1; D is unclear. CDR1 and CDR2 (germline): SGHRS, YFSETQ. CDR3 size: 14 residues. V was cut by 4 bases and J by 0 bases, with 10 bases left in between. The CDR3 DNA is TGCGCCAGCAGCCCCTCTGAGCTGAACACTGAAGCTTTCTTT. This codes for CASSPSELNTEAFF.

This sequence joins TRBV28 and TRBJ1-1; D call uncertain. Trimming cost V 5 bases and J 3 bases, with 7 bases left between them. From germline, CDR1 is MDHEN and CDR2 SYDVKM. The CDR3 covers 12 residues. CDR3 in amino acids: CASSPRDTEAFF. CDR3 coding DNA: TGTGCCAGCAGTCCCCGAGACACTGAAGCTTTCTTT. Looking up the rest from reference TRBV28 and TRBJ1-1 gives the full variable domain: DVKVTQSSRYLVKRTGEKVFLECVQDMDHENMFWYRQDPGLGLRLIYFSYDVKMKEKGDIPEGYSVSREKKERFSLILESASTNQTSMYLCASSPRDTEAFFGQGTRLTVV.

The rearrangement uses TRBV12-3 or TRBV12-4 and TRBJ2-5; 9 positions agree with TRBD2. The CDR3 has 13 amino acids. J gave up 7 bases and V 2 bases, and 2 bases lay outside the gene matches. This chain's CDR3 is CASSLKTSGTQYF. Written as DNA, the CDR3 is TGTGCCAGCAGTTTAAAGACTAGCGGGACCCAGTACTTC.

The rearrangement uses TRBV3-1 (or the pseudogene TRBV3-2) and TRBJ2-6; a possible D gene is TRBD1 (6 bases). This CDR3 has 17 residues. V was shortened by 0 bases and J by 0 bases, with 9 bases between the two germline ends. Germline lookup yields CDR1 LGHDT and CDR2 YNNKEL (reference sequence). The chain's CDR3 is CASSQDLRGSGANVLTF. The CDR3 coding sequence is TGTGCCAGCAGCCAAGATCTCAGGGGCTCTGGGGCCAACGTCCTGACTTTC.

This rearrangement joins TRBV5-5 to TRBJ2-3, with unresolved D. CDR3 length: 13 residues. Per germline, CDR1 SGHKS and CDR2 YYEKEE (reference sequence). The V and J ends lost 3 bases and 6 bases respectively, with 11 bases between them. The CDR3 coding sequence is TGTGCCAGCAGCTCTGGTGTACGGGATACGCAGTATTTT. Its protein is CASSSGVRDTQYF.

The gene calls are TRBV5-5 and TRBJ2-7; 7 bases map to TRBD1. The germline V gene has CDR1 SGHKS and CDR2 YYEKEE (reference sequence). The CDR3 sequence is 13 residues long. Germline trimming cut 4 bases from V and 3 bases from J; bases unmatched to any gene: 4. The DNA for the CDR3 is TGTGCCAGCAGCCGGGACAGTCTCTACGAGCAGTACGTC. Residues: CASSRDSLYEQYV.

The gene calls are TRBV24-1 and TRBJ2-5; 10 positions agree with TRBD1. This CDR3 spans 14 amino acids. The trim removed 9 bases at V and 2 bases at J, leaving 5 bases unmatched. CDR1 and CDR2 (germline): KGHDR, SFDVKD. This chain's CDR3 is CATSPGQGQETQYF. The CDR3 nucleotides read TGTGCCACCTCGCCGGGACAGGGGCAAGAGACCCAGTACTTC.

V is TRBV4-2 and J is TRBJ2-1; D uncertain. The CDR3 has 15 residues. Trimming pared 4 bases from V and 5 bases from J, leaving 15 bases between. Germline V lookup: CDR1 LGHNA, CDR2 YNFKEQ. CDR3 sequence: CASSPARLRDNEQFF. In nucleotides, the CDR3 is TGTGCCAGCAGCCCGGCGAGACTCAGAGACAATGAGCAGTTCTTC.

The CDR3 is CATSDGSGGGYNEQFF. CDR3 sequence (DNA): TGTGCCACCAGTGATGGGTCTGGCGGGGGGTACAATGAGCAGTTCTTC. The V call is TRBV24-1, the J call TRBJ2-1, with 8 bases lining up with TRBD2. Trimming cost V 3 bases and J 4 bases; bases outside gene matches: 7. CDR3 size: 16 residues. Per the germline V gene, CDR1 is KGHDR and CDR2 is SFDVKD.

V gene TRBV5-6 combines with J gene TRBJ1-4, with D maybe TRBD1 (6 bases). The CDR3 length is 16 residues. CDR1 is SGHDT, CDR2 YYEEEE, per germline. The V gene lost 0 bases and the J gene lost 6 bases, with 15 bases spanning the gap. CDR3 DNA sequence: TGTGCCAGCAGCTTGGGACCAGGGGTTGGATATGAAAAACTGTTTTTT. Translating it yields CASSLGPGVGYEKLFF.

This chain links TRBV3-1 (or the pseudogene TRBV3-2) with TRBJ1-2; the match to TRBD1 covers 7 bases. J gave up 3 bases and V 3 bases, and 7 bases lay outside the gene matches. Germline V gives CDR1 LGHDT, CDR2 YNNKEL (reference sequence). The CDR3 sequence is 15 residues long. The CDR3 DNA sequence: TGTGCCAGCAGCCAGTCCGGGACAGAAGACTATGGCTACACCTTC. Translation: CASSQSGTEDYGYTF.

The table lists this clone with a few counts. The chain has TRBV6-8 and TRBJ2-2; 8 positions match TRBD2. CDR3 size: 17 residues. Germline V lookup: CDR1 MNHGY, CDR2 SAAAGT. The trim removed 6 bases at V and 3 bases at J, leaving 12 bases unmatched. This CDR3 reads CASRNPSGGADTGELFF. CDR3 DNA: TGTGCCAGCAGAAATCCTTCCGGGGGGGCAGACACCGGGGAGCTGTTTTTT.

The rearrangement links TRBV10-3 to TRBJ1-5, with TRBD1 matching 8 bases. Per the germline V gene, CDR1 is ENHRY and CDR2 is SYGVKD. The CDR3 runs 14 residues. With V trimmed by 3 bases and J by 4 bases, 2 bases remained unmatched. CDR3 DNA: TGTGCCATCAGTGAACAGGGGGAAAATCAGCCCCAGCATTTT. Translating gives CAISEQGENQPQHF.

This clone was seen just once. The chain recombines TRBV11-2 with TRBJ1-3, with TRBD1 identical over 7 bases. This CDR3 region has 16 residues. Germline CDR1 is SGHAT and CDR2 is FQNNGV. Trimming at V came to 3 bases and at J to 1 base, leaving 6 bases not matched to a gene. CDR3 amino acids: CASSFGQAISGNTIYF. CDR3 nucleotides: TGTGCCAGCAGCTTCGGACAGGCCATATCTGGAAACACCATATATTTT.

V and J are TRBV2 and TRBJ2-3; the D gene is possibly TRBD1 (6 bases). V dropped 6 bases and J dropped 7 bases, with 11 bases sitting between them. Germline assignment: CDR1 SNHLY and CDR2 FYNNEI. The CDR3 length is 12 residues. The CDR3 bases are TGTGCCAGCAGGTGGACAGAAAATACGCAGTATTTT. As protein: CASRWTENTQYF.

This clone was counted a single time. The chain links TRBV12-3 or TRBV12-4 to TRBJ2-3, with D perhaps TRBD1 (6 bases). The CDR3 has 13 residues. V was cut by 1 base and J by 10 bases, with 12 bases left in between. In nucleotides, the CDR3 is TGTGCCAGCAGTTTAGTAGACGAGGGGGCGCAGTATTTT. It yields the protein CASSLVDEGAQYF.

V and J are TRBV24-1 and TRBJ2-1; 8 bases match TRBD1. V trimming: 3 bases; J trimming: 4 bases; junction bases outside the gene matches: 7. The CDR3 is 16 amino acids. Germline lookup yields CDR1 KGHDR and CDR2 SFDVKD. For the CDR3, the DNA is TGTGCCACCAGTGATAGGACAGGGCAAGGGTACAATGAGCAGTTCTTC. Amino acids: CATSDRTGQGYNEQFF.

The rearrangement joins TRBV18 to TRBJ2-2, with 8 positions matching TRBD1. Trimming took 5 bases from V and 5 from J; bases not matched to a gene: 4. The CDR3 has 14 residues. Per germline, CDR1 KGHSH and CDR2 LQKENI. The CDR3 DNA follows: TGTGCCAGCTCATCCACAGGGGGGACCGGGGAGCTGTTTTTT. The encoded protein is CASSSTGGTGELFF.

The chain joins TRBV6-6 to TRBJ2-2, with 7 bases lining up with TRBD1. There are 16 residues in the CDR3. The V gene end was trimmed by 6 bases and the J gene end by 1 base; junction bases not matched to a gene: 8. In germline, CDR1 is MNHNY, CDR2 SVGAGI (reference sequence). CDR3 loop: CASRRPGTVNTGELFF. The CDR3 DNA reads as TGTGCCAGCAGGAGGCCCGGGACAGTGAACACCGGGGAGCTGTTTTTT.

V gene TRBV6-2 or TRBV6-3 combines with J gene TRBJ1-1, with 7 nucleotides matching TRBD1. The J segment lost 4 bases and the V segment lost 4 bases, leaving 6 bases of the junction unmatched. This CDR3 is 14 amino acids long. Germline V gene data show CDR1 as MNHEY and CDR2 as SVGEGT. CDR3 protein: CASSFTGVVTEAFF. The CDR3 DNA follows: TGTGCCAGCAGTTTCACAGGGGTTGTCACTGAAGCTTTCTTT.

This clone has just one count. The CDR3 coding sequence is TGTGCCAGCGGGGGGGTTGGGGAAAAACTGTTTTTT. Encoded protein: CASGGVGEKLFF. This chain joins TRBV2 and TRBJ1-4; TRBD1 might be the D (5 bases). V lost 8 bases to trimming and J lost 8 bases, with 12 bases between them. Per germline, CDR1 SNHLY and CDR2 FYNNEI. CDR3 length equals 12 residues. Based on the CDR3 plus reference TRBV2 and TRBJ1-4, the full variable domain is EPEVTQTPSHQVTQMGQEVILRCVPISNHLYFYWYRQILGQKVEFLVSFYNNEISEKSEIFDDQFSVERPDGSNFTLKIRSTKLEDSAMYFCASGGVGEKLFFGSGTQLSVL.

J is TRBJ1-2 and V is TRBV11-2, with D hard to call. The CDR3 is made up of 13 amino acids. Germline lookup yields CDR1 SGHAT and CDR2 FQNNGV. V was trimmed by 2 bases and J by 5 bases, leaving 9 bases between them. The CDR3: CASSLSTGYGYTF. CDR3 bases: TGTGCCAGCAGCTTATCAACGGGGTATGGCTACACCTTC. The variable domain in full, with the rest retrieved from reference TRBV11-2 and TRBJ1-2, is EAGVAQSPRYKIIEKRQSVAFWCNPISGHATLYWYQQILGQGPKLLIQFQNNGVVDDSQLPKDRFSAERLKGVDSTLKIQPAKLEDSAVYLCASSLSTGYGYTFGSGTRLTVV.

DNA of the CDR3: TGTGCCAGTAGTTCAAGGACAGGGACGACGAGCACAGATACGCAGTATTTT. Translating it yields CASSSRTGTTSTDTQYF. The chain couples TRBV19 to TRBJ2-3; the match to TRBD1 covers 8 bases. V dropped 5 bases and J dropped 0; count of bases not matched to a gene: 10. Germline lookup yields CDR1 LNHDA and CDR2 SQIVND (reference sequence). The CDR3 totals 17 residues.

The rearrangement joins TRBV6-5 to TRBJ1-2; TRBD1 matches 8 bases. CDR1 and CDR2 (germline): MNHEY, SVGAGI. With V trimmed by 6 bases and J by 6 bases, 12 bases remained unmatched. The CDR3 runs to 15 residues. The CDR3 DNA reads TGTGCCAGCAGGACGAAGACAGGGGTCGTGCATGGCTACACCTTC. This gives the protein CASRTKTGVVHGYTF.

V usage is TRBV7-2 and J usage is TRBJ2-1; perhaps TRBD2 as D (7 bases). Trimming took off 4 bases at V and 10 bases at J, with 23 bases between the two ends. The CDR3 spans 16 residues. CDR1 and CDR2 (germline): SGHTA, FQGNSA. DNA of the CDR3: TGTGCCAGCAGCTCAGGCCGGGGAGGGGGGTTTCGGGAGCAGTTCTTC. Protein product: CASSSGRGGGFREQFF. Drawing the rest from reference TRBV7-2 and TRBJ2-1, the complete variable domain is GAGVSQSPSNKVTEKGKDVELRCDPISGHTALYWYRQSLGQGLEFLIYFQGNSAPDKSGLPSDRFSAERTGGSVSTLTIQRTQQEDSAVYLCASSSGRGGGFREQFFGPGTRLTVL.

The rearrangement links TRBV2 to TRBJ1-4; D ambiguous. V lost 1 base to trimming and J lost 0 bases, with 9 bases between them. Per the germline V gene, CDR1 is SNHLY and CDR2 is FYNNEI. The CDR3 consists of 16 residues. The CDR3, as DNA: TGTGCCAGCAGTGAAGGCTTAGGAGCAACTAATGAAAAACTGTTTTTT. This translates into CASSEGLGATNEKLFF.

This chain links TRBV19 with TRBJ1-2, with D perhaps TRBD1 (5 bases). The CDR3 length is 17 residues. Germline values: CDR1 LNHDA, CDR2 SQIVND (reference sequence). V lost 5 bases to trimming and J lost 0 bases, with 19 bases between them. For the CDR3, the DNA is TGTGCCAGTAGTCTAGTCCTAAGGGGAAGAGCTAACTATGGCTACACCTTC. This codes for CASSLVLRGRANYGYTF.

Details on this clone: The sample has other DNA sequences that encode this CDR3 too. The chain carries TRBV27 and TRBJ2-3, with 13 nucleotides matching TRBD2. The germline V gene encodes CDR1 MNHEY and CDR2 SMNVEV (reference sequence). After removal of 4 bases from V and 1 base from J, the junction contained 2 bases not matched to a gene. CDR3 length: 16 amino acids. CDR3 region: CASSSGTSGGTDTQYF. As DNA, the CDR3 is TGTGCCAGCAGTTCCGGGACTAGCGGGGGCACAGATACGCAGTATTTT.

This rearrangement joins TRBV19 to TRBJ2-3; TRBD2 agrees at 13 bases. V gave up 5 bases and J gave up 5 bases; unmatched junction bases: 4. This CDR3 comprises 15 residues. The germline V gene encodes CDR1 LNHDA and CDR2 SQIVND (reference sequence). The DNA of the CDR3 is TGTGCCAGTAGTCCAGGACTAGCGGGGGTAGATACGCAGTATTTT. Encoded protein: CASSPGLAGVDTQYF.